Described below is a single TCR beta chain sequence and its context. What it binds is not known. This sample stems from a study of cytomegalovirus exposure and HLA in healthy donors. Overall study: In a previous analysis, nearly 120 million unique TCR beta sequences were found from 150 million to 200 million T cells.

The PCR contained 60 Vbeta and 13 Jbeta primers. Clones were read by immunoSEQ multiplex PCR, and TCRdb kept only the in-frame ones, dropping some. This table has 100,000 to 150,000 clones, roughly 81% appearing once. Study-level results: Immune exposure information available was restricted to CMV serostatus. Analysis performed later found roughly 17,000 TCR beta sequences associated with HLA alleles at 0.05 false discovery rate. It was reported that TCR beta sequences correctly inferred the HLA-A and HLA-B alleles for most subjects.

Germline assignment: CDR1 GTSNPN and CDR2 SVGIG (reference sequence). V shed 5 bases and J shed 2 bases, with 7 bases lying between them. The CDR3 length is 11 residues. The genes are TRBV30 and TRBJ2-7, with D perhaps TRBD1 (5 bases). The sample taken for sequencing was PBMCs. This sequence originates from a woman in her thirties in good health and CMV-seronegative. CDR3 residues: CAWATAYEQYF. CDR3 DNA: TGTGCCTGGGCGACAGCCTACGAGCAGTACTTC.